One TCR beta chain is described in this entry. The data were taken from a study of blood T cell repertoires in COVID-19. The CDR3 sequence is 15 residues long. The germline gives CDR1 MDHEN, CDR2 SYDVKM. Trimming removed 5 bases from V and 2 bases from J; junction bases left unmatched: 6. The table came from immunoSEQ multiplex PCR; TCRdb's copy has only in-frame clones and leaves some out. The table has approximately 230,000 clones, about four fifths seen once. The rearrangement links TRBV28 to TRBJ2-4, with 7 bases matching TRBD1. Material for sequencing was peripheral blood. This clonotype originated in a man older than 75 with acute or convalescent COVID-19. The CDR3 nucleotides are TGTGCCAGCAGTCTCCTGACAGGGACCAAAAACATTCAGTACTTC. This codes for CASSLLTGTKNIQYF.